The clone carrying this T cell receptor (beta chain) was observed a few times. Its antigen remains unknown. Healthy Caucasian donors formed the entire cohort. The data are from a study of identical twins. Study findings and constraints: The presence of invariant MAIT and iNKT cells could partly confound analyses of zero-insertion sequences.

TCRdb analysed the 5' RACE reads with MiXCR anew, one entry per CDR3 protein. The repertoire consists of about 790,000 distinct CDR3 sequences, with around a sixth occurring once and the leading ten covering around 13%. The CDR3 totals 16 residues. From germline, CDR1 is MGHDK and CDR2 SYGVNS. Trimming removed 4 bases from V and 6 bases from J; junction bases left unmatched: 12. The same specimen was also included in a second study, on T cells expressing NK-cell markers.

This chain uses TRBV25-1 with TRBJ2-3; 8 bases align to TRBD2. The sample consisted of PBMCs. The receptor's source is a woman in her late teens or twenties in good health. DNA of the CDR3: TGTGCCAGCAGTGGAACGGGGACTAGTAGGACGGATACGCAGTATTTT. Its protein is CASSGTGTSRTDTQYF.